Following are 13 T cell receptor beta chains from one sample sequenced in a study of OX40 agonist ivuxolimab in advanced cancers. The data were produced by immunoSEQ multiplex PCR, yet TCRdb's version contains in-frame clones alone and is incomplete. Here the sample spans around 30,000 clones, about nine tenths being singletons. The sample consisted of CD4+ or CD8+ T cells sorted from blood, taken in a trial of the OX40 agonist ivuxolimab. The receptors were sampled from an adult with an advanced solid tumor such as melanoma, head and neck, liver or kidney cancer.

The rearrangement uses TRBV18 and TRBJ2-3, with D uncertain. CDR3 size: 14 residues. CDR1 and CDR2 (germline): KGHSH, LQKENI. The V gene lost 3 bases and the J gene lost 0 bases, with 7 bases spanning the gap. The chain's CDR3 is CASSPRGSTDTQYF. The CDR3 DNA is TGTGCCAGCTCACCTCGAGGTAGCACAGATACGCAGTATTTT.

The chain has TRBV5-1 and TRBJ2-7; tentatively, D is TRBD1 (7 bases). Trimming took 4 bases from V and 2 from J, leaving 19 bases between them. The CDR3 is 16 residues long. From germline, CDR1 is SGHRS and CDR2 YFSETQ. This CDR3 is CASSPGALDRAYEQYF. The DNA for the CDR3 is TGCGCCAGCAGCCCGGGAGCCTTAGACAGGGCCTACGAGCAGTACTTC.

The V and J genes are TRBV11-2 and TRBJ1-2, with 7 bases lining up with TRBD1. The ends lost 5 bases at V and 3 bases at J; junction bases unmatched: 3. Per the germline V gene, CDR1 is SGHAT and CDR2 is FQNNGV. CDR3 size: 13 residues. The CDR3, as DNA: TGTGCCAGCAGCCCTGGACAGGACTATGGCTACACCTTC. Translating it yields CASSPGQDYGYTF.

This clone was observed once. The chain recombines TRBV7-8 with TRBJ2-5, with 9 nucleotides matching TRBD1. The last part of the DNA fits TRBJ2-7 better; the J call may be wrong. CDR3 length: 17 amino acids. Germline CDR1 and CDR2: SGHVS and FQNEAQ. The CDR3 spells CASSLEDGGQGADEQYF. CDR3 bases: TGTGCCAGCAGCTTAGAGGACGGGGGACAGGGTGCGGACGAGCAGTACTTC.

The V call is TRBV11-2, the J call TRBJ2-5; 8 nucleotides agree with TRBD1. CDR1 is SGHAT, CDR2 FQNNGV, per germline. This CDR3 comprises 16 residues. V shed 3 bases and J 4 bases; nucleotides not matched to a gene: 10. In DNA, the CDR3 is TGTGCCAGCAGCTTGACTGGTTCCAGGGGGCGAGAGACCCAGTACTTC. Translation: CASSLTGSRGRETQYF.

The chain is built from TRBV7-9 and TRBJ2-7; D remains ambiguous. CDR3 length: 13 residues. The V end was cut by 5 bases, the J end by 0 bases, with 8 bases between. Germline values: CDR1 SEHNR, CDR2 FQNEAQ (reference sequence). CDR3 bases: TGTGCCAGCAGCCCTCCAAGCTCCTACGAGCAGTACTTC. It encodes CASSPPSSYEQYF. Complete variable domain (other parts from reference TRBV7-9 and TRBJ2-7): DTGVSQNPRHKITKRGQNVTFRCDPISEHNRLYWYRQTLGQGPEFLTYFQNEAQLEKSRLLSDRFSAERPKGSFSTLEIQRTEQGDSAMYLCASSPPSSYEQYFGPGTRLTVT.

The chain has TRBV28 and TRBJ2-4; maybe TRBD2 (6 bases). There are 14 residues in the CDR3. The V end lost 3 bases, the J end lost 4 bases, and 10 bases lay between the germline ends. The germline V gene has CDR1 MDHEN and CDR2 SYDVKM. CDR3: CASSLRDGKNIQYF. In nucleotides, the CDR3 is TGTGCCAGCAGTTTGCGGGACGGTAAAAACATTCAGTACTTC.

The V call is TRBV21-1, the J call TRBJ2-3; whether TRBD2, the table's D call, matches the DNA was not checked. TRBV21-1 constitutes a pseudogene. This CDR3 has 15 amino acids. CDR3 amino acids: CASSKVGLAGDTQYF. The CDR3 DNA follows: TGTGCCAGCAGCAAAGTTGGACTAGCGGGAGATACGCAGTATTTT.

The chain recombines TRBV5-4 with TRBJ1-2; D perhaps matches TRBD1 (6 bases). The germline V gene encodes CDR1 SGHNT and CDR2 YYREEE (reference sequence). The ends were cut back, 4 bases at V and 9 bases at J, with 28 bases in the middle. The CDR3 contains 17 residues. CDR3 in DNA: TGTGCCAGCAGCCCCGCGGTTGGTGACAGGCTCTGGGAGAGCTACACCTTC. It yields the protein CASSPAVGDRLWESYTF.

The CDR3 is CASSLGSGGISYEQYF. CDR3 nucleotide sequence: TGTGCCAGCAGCTTAGGGAGCGGGGGCATCTCCTACGAGCAGTACTTC. This chain links TRBV11-2 with TRBJ2-7; 8 bases map to TRBD2. This CDR3 has 16 amino acids. With 1 base clipped from V and 0 bases from J, the junction kept 5 bases outside the gene matches. From germline, CDR1 is SGHAT and CDR2 FQNNGV.

The chain recombines TRBV7-2 with TRBJ2-7; D gene uncertain. The CDR3 covers 14 residues. CDR1 SGHTA and CDR2 FQGNSA come from the germline V gene. The germline V and J ends were trimmed by 3 bases and 0 bases, with 9 bases remaining between them. CDR3 in DNA: TGTGCCAGCAGCTTTTTGGACGGCTCCTACGAGCAGTACTTC. Its translation is CASSFLDGSYEQYF.

The rearrangement joins TRBV11-2 to TRBJ2-7, with TRBD1 as a possible D gene (6 bases). This CDR3 is built from 15 residues. Germline assignment: CDR1 SGHAT and CDR2 FQNNGV. V was clipped by 0 bases and J by 5 bases, with 14 bases between them. CDR3: CASSLDQGQIDEQYF. CDR3 in DNA: TGTGCCAGCAGCTTAGATCAGGGGCAGATCGACGAGCAGTACTTC. The full variable domain, completed using reference TRBV11-2 and TRBJ2-7, is EAGVAQSPRYKIIEKRQSVAFWCNPISGHATLYWYQQILGQGPKLLIQFQNNGVVDDSQLPKDRFSAERLKGVDSTLKIQPAKLEDSAVYLCASSLDQGQIDEQYFGPGTRLTVT.

V is TRBV5-1 and J is TRBJ2-3; TRBD1 agrees at 8 bases. The V gene's germline CDR1 is SGHRS and CDR2 YFSETQ. V dropped 4 bases and J dropped 6; count of bases not matched to a gene: 7. CDR3 length: 14 amino acids. CDR3 sequence (DNA): TGCGCCAGCAGCCCTGGACAGGGTGAGGATACGCAGTATTTT. Residues: CASSPGQGEDTQYF.